The 30 T cell receptor beta chains below come from one sample, sequenced in a study of OX40 agonist ivuxolimab in advanced cancers. Some clones are missing from TCRdb's copy, which holds only in-frame ones; the method was immunoSEQ multiplex PCR. The repertoire holds around 77,000 clones, with 80% to 95% as singletons. Sequencing was performed on CD4+ or CD8+ T cells sorted from blood, taken in a trial of the OX40 agonist ivuxolimab. These receptors all come from an adult with an advanced solid tumor such as melanoma, head and neck, liver or kidney cancer.

The V gene is TRBV6-6, the J gene TRBJ2-1, with D possibly being TRBD1 (6 bases). The germline CDR1 and CDR2 sequences are MNHNY and SVGAGI (reference sequence). This CDR3 comprises 13 residues. V was clipped by 5 bases and J by 7 bases, with 12 bases between them. DNA of the CDR3: TGTGCCAGCAGTACCTCACAGGGAAATGAGCAGTTCTTC. Amino acids: CASSTSQGNEQFF.

The rearrangement links TRBV5-1 to TRBJ2-5; D remains ambiguous. V lost 0 bases and J 5 bases, leaving 5 bases between the germline ends. Per the germline V gene, CDR1 is SGHRS and CDR2 is YFSETQ. The CDR3 loop spans 12 amino acids. CDR3 protein: CASSLAGETQYF. The CDR3 DNA reads as TGCGCCAGCAGCTTGGCGGGCGAGACCCAGTACTTC.

The V gene is TRBV28, the J gene TRBJ1-2, with D perhaps matching TRBD1 (5 bases). V was cut by 5 bases and J by 2 bases, with 6 bases left in between. The germline CDR1 and CDR2 sequences are MDHEN and SYDVKM. The CDR3 is 12 amino acids. CDR3 sequence (DNA): TGTGCCAGCAGTCCAGGGAACTATGGCTACACCTTC. It codes for CASSPGNYGYTF.

The chain joins TRBV27 to TRBJ2-5; tentative D call: TRBD2 (5 bases). The V end was cut by 6 bases, the J end by 3 bases, with 11 bases between. The CDR3 sequence is 13 residues long. The germline V gene has CDR1 MNHEY and CDR2 SMNVEV (reference sequence). The CDR3 sequence: CASRSDGEETQYF. The CDR3, as DNA: TGTGCCAGCAGGTCGGACGGGGAAGAGACCCAGTACTTC.

Here the CDR3 reads CASSATSLLSEKLFF. CDR3 DNA sequence: TGTGCCAGCAGCGCTACCTCCCTGTTGAGTGAAAAACTGTTTTTT. V is TRBV9 and J is TRBJ1-4, with D hard to call. The CDR3 consists of 15 residues. V lost 3 bases, J lost 7 bases, and 16 bases lay in between. Germline assignment: CDR1 SGDLS and CDR2 YYNGEE.

The genes are TRBV28 and TRBJ1-1; TRBD1 is a possible D gene (5 bases). The CDR3 is 14 residues long. CDR1 and CDR2 from the germline V gene are MDHEN and SYDVKM. Trimming took 3 bases from V and 1 from J, leaving 9 bases between them. The CDR3 loop is CASSFGRGNTEAFF. For the CDR3, the DNA is TGTGCCAGCAGTTTCGGGAGGGGGAACACTGAAGCTTTCTTT.

The V and J genes are TRBV6-5 and TRBJ1-1, with TRBD1 as a possible D gene (6 bases). Germline loops: CDR1 MNHEY, CDR2 SVGAGI. Trimming stripped 2 bases from V and 7 bases from J, with 11 bases between. This CDR3 contains 13 residues. This CDR3 reads CASSYGGELEAFF. For the CDR3, the DNA is TGTGCCAGCAGTTACGGGGGCGAACTTGAAGCTTTCTTT.

The chain uses TRBV28 and TRBJ2-6; 14 nucleotides line up with TRBD2. Germline CDR1 is MDHEN and CDR2 is SYDVKM. V lost 2 bases to trimming and J lost 2 bases; unmatched junction nucleotides: 5. CDR3 length: 19 amino acids. The CDR3 loop is CASSLPLGLAGAGANVLTF. For the CDR3, the DNA is TGTGCCAGCAGTTTACCCTTGGGACTAGCGGGAGCTGGGGCCAACGTCCTGACTTTC.

The chain recombines TRBV9 with TRBJ2-1; 7 nucleotides align to TRBD2. The CDR3 has 17 amino acids. The V and J ends lost 2 bases and 0 bases, in that order; junction bases with no gene match: 8. CDR1 and CDR2 from the germline V gene are SGDLS and YYNGEE. The CDR3 bases are TGTGCCAGCAGCGTTAGCGGGCCGGCCAGCTCCTACAATGAGCAGTTCTTC. Residues: CASSVSGPASSYNEQFF. The variable domain in full, completed from reference TRBV9 and TRBJ2-1, reads DSGVTQTPKHLITATGQRVTLRCSPRSGDLSVYWYQQSLDQGLQFLIQYYNGEERAKGNILERFSAQQFPDLHSELNLSSLELGDSALYFCASSVSGPASSYNEQFFGPGTRLTVL.

The chain links TRBV13 to TRBJ2-1; 14 positions match TRBD2. The germline V gene has CDR1 PRHDT and CDR2 FYEKMQ (reference sequence). This CDR3 contains 18 residues. The V gene end was trimmed by 4 bases and the J gene end by 2 bases; junction bases not matched to a gene: 7. The chain's CDR3 is CASSSGTSGSNPYNEQFF. CDR3 nucleotides: TGTGCCAGCAGCTCTGGGACTAGCGGGAGTAACCCCTACAATGAGCAGTTCTTC.

The chain has TRBV6-5 and TRBJ1-2; D perhaps matches TRBD1 (5 bases). Trimming pared 6 bases from V and 8 bases from J, leaving 19 bases between. The length of the CDR3 is 14 residues. Germline CDR1 reads MNHEY; CDR2 reads SVGAGI. CDR3 protein: CASRSWGGSEGYTF. In DNA form, the CDR3 reads TGTGCCAGCAGGTCCTGGGGGGGGTCGGAGGGCTACACCTTC.

The rearrangement links TRBV29-1 to TRBJ2-3; D is undetermined. Germline lookup yields CDR1 SQVTM and CDR2 ANQGSEA. V was trimmed by 1 base and J by 3 bases, leaving 14 bases between them. This CDR3 comprises 15 residues. The CDR3 here is CSVEGGLLRTDTQYF. The CDR3 DNA sequence: TGCAGCGTTGAAGGCGGCCTTCTGAGAACAGATACGCAGTATTTT.

The genes are TRBV4-3 and TRBJ2-1; 11 nucleotides agree with TRBD2. Per germline, CDR1 LGHNA and CDR2 YSLEER. The length of the CDR3 is 15 residues. Trimming removed 4 bases from V and 5 bases from J; junction bases left unmatched: 4. CDR3 sequence (DNA): TGCGCCAGCAGCCGAGCGACTAGCGGGAACAATGAGCAGTTCTTC. This gives the protein CASSRATSGNNEQFF.

The V call is TRBV4-3, the J call TRBJ1-2; possibly TRBD1 for D (6 bases). Germline CDR1 reads LGHNA; CDR2 reads YSLEER. V was pared by 0 bases and J by 5 bases, with 19 bases between. This CDR3 has 17 amino acids. The CDR3 here is CASSQESGRGSGYGYTF. CDR3 nucleotide sequence: TGCGCCAGCAGCCAAGAATCGGGTAGGGGGTCGGGTTATGGCTACACCTTC.

This clone was recorded a few times. The J gene is TRBJ1-1, the V gene TRBV14; 7 bases are a match to TRBD1. The germline CDR1 and CDR2 sequences are SGHDN and FVKESK. V was pared by 4 bases and J by 2 bases, with 7 bases of the junction left unmatched. The CDR3 loop spans 15 amino acids. CDR3 DNA sequence: TGTGCCAGCAGCCGAGGGACAGTAGTAAACACTGAAGCTTTCTTT. Protein product: CASSRGTVVNTEAFF.

This clone was observed a single time. The J gene is TRBJ1-1, the V gene TRBV2, with D unresolved. CDR1 SNHLY and CDR2 FYNNEI come from the germline V gene. Trimming left V 5 bases short and J 0 bases short, with 10 bases between. The CDR3 runs to 14 residues. The CDR3 protein is CASSSRPMNTEAFF. The DNA of the CDR3 is TGTGCCAGCAGTTCAAGACCTATGAACACTGAAGCTTTCTTT. The variable domain in full, completed from reference TRBV2 and TRBJ1-1, reads EPEVTQTPSHQVTQMGQEVILRCVPISNHLYFYWYRQILGQKVEFLVSFYNNEISEKSEIFDDQFSVERPDGSNFTLKIRSTKLEDSAMYFCASSSRPMNTEAFFGQGTRLTVV.

The chain uses TRBV9 and TRBJ1-1, with TRBD1 identical over 9 bases. Germline CDR1 is SGDLS and CDR2 is YYNGEE. Germline trimming cut 0 bases from V and 1 base from J; bases unmatched to any gene: 22. The CDR3 contains 22 residues. Here the CDR3 DNA reads TGTGCCAGCAGCGTAGGACACATCGGTGGGGACAGGGTACGGGGGGCGAACACTGAAGCTTTCTTT. Translated: CASSVGHIGGDRVRGANTEAFF.

This rearrangement joins TRBV9 to TRBJ1-1; unclear D gene. CDR1 and CDR2 from the germline V gene are SGDLS and YYNGEE. V was pared by 4 bases and J by 4 bases, with 14 bases between. This CDR3 spans 14 amino acids. The CDR3 DNA follows: TGTGCCAGCAGCCCACGGACGCTGGGCACTGAAGCTTTCTTT. Translation: CASSPRTLGTEAFF.

The chain couples TRBV27 to TRBJ1-5, with D tentatively TRBD1 (6 bases). Per the germline V gene, CDR1 is MNHEY and CDR2 is SMNVEV (reference sequence). This CDR3 has 17 amino acids. With 3 bases removed from V and 0 bases from J, the gap between germline ends came to 15 bases. The CDR3 protein is CASSLIGGRYSNQPQHF. The CDR3 DNA follows: TGTGCCAGCAGTTTGATAGGGGGACGCTATAGCAATCAGCCCCAGCATTTT.

V gene TRBV6-5 combines with J gene TRBJ1-1; no clear D. The CDR3 has 15 residues. Trimming removed 5 bases from V and 4 bases from J, with 17 bases in between. The germline CDR1 and CDR2 sequences are MNHEY and SVGAGI. The CDR3 loop reads CASSPNPSLGTEAFF. The CDR3 nucleotides are TGTGCCAGCAGTCCCAACCCCAGCTTGGGCACTGAAGCTTTCTTT.

The chain links TRBV19 to TRBJ1-3; a weak D match, TRBD1 (5 bases). The CDR3 is 13 residues long. Trimming removed 6 bases from V and 6 bases from J, with 12 bases in between. Germline CDR1 reads LNHDA; CDR2 reads SQIVND (reference sequence). CDR3 loop: CASSDSLANTIYF. CDR3 coding DNA: TGTGCCAGTAGCGACAGCCTGGCAAACACCATATATTTT.

This chain joins TRBV7-9 and TRBJ2-1; unclear D gene. V lost 3 bases to trimming and J lost 5 bases, with 5 bases between them. Germline V lookup: CDR1 SEHNR, CDR2 FQNEAQ (reference sequence). The CDR3 totals 12 residues. CDR3 in amino acids: CASSFLDNEQFF. The CDR3 DNA sequence: TGTGCCAGCAGCTTTTTGGACAATGAGCAGTTCTTC.

CDR3 loop: CASSQRHNEQFF. The CDR3 coding sequence is TGCGCCAGCAGCCAACGCCACAATGAGCAGTTCTTC. V is TRBV4-3 and J is TRBJ2-1; D not resolved. This CDR3 spans 12 amino acids. CDR1 is LGHNA and CDR2 is YSLEER in the germline V gene. Trimming took off 2 bases at V and 5 bases at J, with 4 bases between the two ends.

This clone was seen just once. The rearrangement uses TRBV13 and TRBJ2-7; D perhaps matches TRBD2 (5 bases). V gave up 4 bases and J gave up 0 bases, with 10 bases separating them. Germline V gene data show CDR1 as PRHDT and CDR2 as FYEKMQ (reference sequence). This CDR3 region has 14 residues. CDR3 nucleotides: TGTGCCAGCAGCTCCGCCGGGGTCTCCTACGAGCAGTACTTC. Amino acids: CASSSAGVSYEQYF. Based on the CDR3 plus reference TRBV13 and TRBJ2-7, the full variable domain is AAGVIQSPRHLIKEKRETATLKCYPIPRHDTVYWYQQGPGQDPQFLISFYEKMQSDKGSIPDRFSAQQFSDYHSELNMSSLELGDSALYFCASSSAGVSYEQYFGPGTRLTVT.

The chain carries TRBV28 and TRBJ1-3; D is undetermined. CDR1 MDHEN and CDR2 SYDVKM come from the germline V gene. Trimming left V 5 bases short and J 2 bases short, with 13 bases between. There are 15 residues in the CDR3. DNA of the CDR3: TGTGCCAGCAGTCCACTCATGGCTGCTGGAAACACCATATATTTT. It codes for CASSPLMAAGNTIYF.

The chain uses TRBV19 and TRBJ2-1, with D tentatively TRBD1 or TRBD2 (5 bases each). Germline V lookup: CDR1 LNHDA, CDR2 SQIVND (reference sequence). CDR3 length: 15 residues. V was trimmed by 7 bases and J by 8 bases, leaving 21 bases between them. CDR3 bases: TGTGCCAGTACCCCGGCTTTGACGGGACGTCATGAGCAGTTCTTC. Its translation: CASTPALTGRHEQFF.

The chain recombines TRBV19 with TRBJ1-1; 7 nucleotides align to TRBD1. The CDR3 consists of 12 residues. Germline CDR1 reads LNHDA; CDR2 reads SQIVND (reference sequence). Trimming took 3 bases from V and 6 from J; bases not matched to a gene: 1. The CDR3 here is CASSMTGSEAFF. CDR3 coding DNA: TGTGCCAGTAGTATGACAGGGTCTGAAGCTTTCTTT.

V gene TRBV29-1 combines with J gene TRBJ2-2, with a weak D call TRBD2 (6 bases). V lost 6 bases and J 5 bases, leaving 10 bases between the germline ends. Germline CDR1 is SQVTM and CDR2 is ANQGSEA. This CDR3 region has 12 residues. The CDR3 nucleotides are TGCAGCGTGACTAGTTTTACCGGGGAGCTGTTTTTT. It yields the protein CSVTSFTGELFF.

The chain combines TRBV7-9 with TRBJ1-5, with 8 bases identical to TRBD1. CDR3 length: 19 amino acids. V shed 2 bases and J 0 bases; nucleotides not matched to a gene: 12. Germline V gene lookup returns CDR1 SEHNR and CDR2 FQNEAQ (reference sequence). CDR3 bases: TGTGCCAGCAGCTTACGGCAGGGGGCGAGTCTACATAGCAATCAGCCCCAGCATTTT. This codes for CASSLRQGASLHSNQPQHF. The variable domain in full, with the rest retrieved from reference TRBV7-9 and TRBJ1-5, is DTGVSQNPRHKITKRGQNVTFRCDPISEHNRLYWYRQTLGQGPEFLTYFQNEAQLEKSRLLSDRFSAERPKGSFSTLEIQRTEQGDSAMYLCASSLRQGASLHSNQPQHFGDGTRLSIL.

The gene calls are TRBV29-1 and TRBJ1-2; the D gene is possibly TRBD1 (5 bases). This CDR3 is 15 amino acids long. The germline V gene encodes CDR1 SQVTM and CDR2 ANQGSEA. The V end was cut by 2 bases, the J end by 3 bases, with 16 bases between. CDR3 sequence (DNA): TGCAGCGTTGAAAACCGACAGACTGGGGACTATGGCTACACCTTC. Translating gives CSVENRQTGDYGYTF. The complete variable domain, with remaining parts taken from reference TRBV29-1 and TRBJ1-2, reads SAVISQKPSRDICQRGTSLTIQCQVDSQVTMMFWYRQQPGQSLTLIATANQGSEATYESGFVIDKFPISRPNLTFSTLTVSNMSPEDSSIYLCSVENRQTGDYGYTFGSGTRLTVV.